This TCR beta chain was obtained from a study of control samples from healthy donors and cancer patients. Clones were read by immunoSEQ multiplex PCR, and TCRdb kept only the in-frame ones, dropping some. The sample lists 140,000 or so clones; just under 95% were seen once. Trimming stripped 6 bases from V and 0 bases from J, with 6 bases between. The CDR3 length is 13 residues. The chain uses TRBV12-3 or TRBV12-4 and TRBJ2-1; D not resolved. This TCR derives from a man in his 60s with colorectal cancer. Specimen: PBMCs. CDR3 sequence: CASRALSYNEQFF. DNA for the CDR3: TGTGCCAGCAGGGCACTCTCCTACAATGAGCAGTTCTTC.